Below, 9 T cell receptor beta chains from the same sample are listed, as sequenced in a study of blood T cell repertoires in COVID-19. Here immunoSEQ multiplex PCR was the method, and the copy in TCRdb shows in-frame clones only, minus some. This table has about 260,000 clones, around 87% appearing once. Sequencing was done on a sample of peripheral blood. The receptors here all came from a woman aged 60-70 years with COVID-19, enrolled during active disease.

The chain couples TRBV6-5 to TRBJ1-6; possible D gene TRBD1, 6 bases. The CDR3 has 16 residues. V lost 2 bases, J lost 9 bases, and 17 bases lay in between. CDR1 and CDR2 (germline): MNHEY, SVGAGI. DNA for the CDR3: TGTGCCAGCAGTTACAAGTGGGGGACACTCCCTTCACCCCTCCACTTT. Its translation is CASSYKWGTLPSPLHF.

The DNA of the CDR3 is TGTGCCACCAGTGATCGACTAGCCGCTGGCAGAGATACGCAGTATTTT. Protein sequence: CATSDRLAAGRDTQYF. This rearrangement joins TRBV24-1 to TRBJ2-3; TRBD2 agrees at 7 bases. The germline V gene encodes CDR1 KGHDR and CDR2 SFDVKD. Trimming removed 3 bases from V and 5 bases from J; junction bases left unmatched: 10. The CDR3 runs 16 residues.

This clone was seen more than once but under ten times. This chain connects TRBV4-2 to TRBJ2-7, with D possibly TRBD1 on 6 matching bases. V was clipped by 0 bases and J by 5 bases, with 17 bases between them. This CDR3 is 16 amino acids long. Germline V CDR1 and CDR2: LGHNA, YNFKEQ. CDR3 region: CASSQDRPRGNNEQYF. CDR3 nucleotide sequence: TGTGCCAGCAGCCAAGATCGACCCAGGGGTAACAACGAGCAGTACTTC.

V gene TRBV20-1 combines with J gene TRBJ2-7; D gene ambiguous. Germline loops: CDR1 DFQATT, CDR2 SNEGSKA (reference sequence). The CDR3 spans 9 residues. Trimming removed 6 bases at V and 6 bases at J, with 6 bases between. The DNA for the CDR3 is TGCAGTGCCGAGCCCGAGCAGTACTTC. It encodes CSAEPEQYF.

Note on this clone: An end of the junction differs from the germline gene, which may be a read error. CDR3 sequence reads: CSVEFPGTGSGTIF. CDR3 DNA: TGCAGCGTTGAATTTCCCGGGACAGGGTCTGGCACAATCTTC. The chain uses TRBV29-1 and TRBJ2-1; 9 bases line up with TRBD1. Germline V CDR1 and CDR2: SQVTM, ANQGSEA. The CDR3 has 14 residues.

The chain joins TRBV2 to TRBJ1-2, with a weak D call TRBD1 (5 bases). The CDR3 loop spans 12 amino acids. V lost 3 bases and J 4 bases, leaving 6 bases between the germline ends. Germline-derived CDR1 and CDR2 are SNHLY and FYNNEI. The CDR3 DNA is TGTGCCAGCAGTGATACAGGCTATGGCTACACCTTC. This translates into CASSDTGYGYTF.

The chain recombines TRBV4-2 with TRBJ2-1, with TRBD2 identical over 12 bases. The CDR3 contains 15 residues. CDR1 and CDR2 from the germline V gene are LGHNA and YNFKEQ. V lost 6 bases to trimming and J lost 7 bases; unmatched junction nucleotides: 7. The CDR3 sequence: CASRRLAGESNEQFF. The CDR3 DNA follows: TGTGCCAGCAGACGACTAGCGGGAGAGTCGAATGAGCAGTTCTTC.

This clone appeared a single time. This rearrangement joins TRBV7-9 to TRBJ2-7; 9 nucleotides align to TRBD2. The V segment lost 4 bases and the J segment 7 bases; nucleotides outside the gene matches: 8. CDR3 length: 14 amino acids. The V gene's germline CDR1 is SEHNR and CDR2 FQNEAQ (reference sequence). The CDR3: CASSSVAGVGEQYF. The CDR3 nucleotides read TGTGCCAGCAGCTCAGTAGCGGGAGTGGGGGAGCAGTACTTC.

The rearrangement joins TRBV27 to TRBJ2-5; a weak D match, TRBD1 (6 bases). Trimming removed 4 bases from V and 5 bases from J, with 14 bases in between. Germline V gene sequence: CDR1 MNHEY, CDR2 SMNVEV (reference sequence). The CDR3 extends over 14 amino acids. The CDR3 is CASSSWSGVETQYF. Written as DNA, the CDR3 is TGTGCCAGCAGTTCCTGGTCAGGGGTCGAGACCCAGTACTTC.